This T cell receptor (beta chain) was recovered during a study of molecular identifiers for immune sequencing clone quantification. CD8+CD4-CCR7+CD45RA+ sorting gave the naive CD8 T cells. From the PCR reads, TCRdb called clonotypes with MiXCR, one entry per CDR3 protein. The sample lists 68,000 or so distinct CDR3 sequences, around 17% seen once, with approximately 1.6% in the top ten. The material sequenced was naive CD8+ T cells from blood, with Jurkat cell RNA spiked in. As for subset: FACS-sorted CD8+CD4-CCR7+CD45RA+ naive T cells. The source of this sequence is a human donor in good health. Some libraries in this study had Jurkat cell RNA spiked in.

The CDR3 DNA sequence: TGTGCCTTGGACACTGCCGCCCTCGGGGAGCTGTTTTTT. Amino acid sequence: CALDTAALGELFF. The genes are TRBV30 and TRBJ2-2; D is possibly TRBD1 (5 bases). Germline V gene lookup returns CDR1 GTSNPN and CDR2 SVGIG (reference sequence). This CDR3 has 13 residues. V was clipped by 7 bases and J by 7 bases, with 16 bases between them.